The rows below give T cell receptor beta chains drawn from one sample of a study of technical replicates of blood from several donors. Some clones are missing from TCRdb's copy, which holds only in-frame ones; the method was immunoSEQ multiplex PCR. This sample has 15,000 to 20,000 clones, with approximately 83% found just once. The sequencing sample was made of PBMCs. These receptors were collected from a human donor in good health. Both conserved end residues are part of each CDR3. A D gene is named only where the DNA matches it firmly. Size values are once, few and many counts, or a class for expanded clones, and some rows have none.

TRBV6-1	NA	NA	TRBJ1-2	TGTGCCAGCAGTGAAGTCCCCGGTCGAGGGACAAACTATGGCTACACCTTC	CASSEVPGRGTNYGYTF
TRBV19	NA	TRBD1	TRBJ2-5	TGTGCCAGTAGGTTACAGGGGAAAGAGACCCAGTACTTC	CASRLQGKETQYF
TRBV5-1	NA	TRBD2	TRBJ2-1	TGCGCCAGCAGCTTGTTGACTAGCGGATATGAGCAGTTCTTC	CASSLLTSGYEQFF
TRBV28	NA	TRBD2	TRBJ2-1	TGTGCCAGCAGTTTGGTTAGCGGGGGCTGGTACAATGAGCAGTTCTTC	CASSLVSGGWYNEQFF
TRBV5-1	once	NA	TRBJ2-5	TGCGCCAGCAGCTTGTGGTGGGGCAGGGTACAAGAGACCCAGTACTTC	CASSLWWGRVQETQYF
TRBV4-1	NA	TRBD2	TRBJ2-1	TGCGCCAGCAGCCAGGCTGTAGCGGGAACGTACAATGAGCAGTTCTTC	CASSQAVAGTYNEQFF
TRBV10-1	NA	NA	TRBJ2-1	TGCGCCAGCAGTGGACAGGCCAATGAGCAGTTCTTC	CASSGQANEQFF
TRBV6-4	NA	NA	TRBJ1-5	TGTGCCAGCAGTATTGACTGGAATCAGCCCCAGCATTTT	CASSIDWNQPQHF
TRBV7-6	NA	NA	TRBJ2-7	TGTGCCAGCAGCCCCGGTATGCGGGGACGCGGCGAGCAGTACTTC	CASSPGMRGRGEQYF
TRBV9	NA	NA	TRBJ2-5	TGTGCCAGCAGCGGACTAGAGCCCCAAGAGACCCAGTACTTC	CASSGLEPQETQYF
TRBV15	NA	NA	TRBJ2-7	TGTGCCACCAGCAGAGACTGGCAGGTCGTCTCCTACGAGCAGTACTTC	CATSRDWQVVSYEQYF
TRBV7-3	NA	TRBD2	TRBJ2-3	TGTGCCAGCAGCTTGAGGGAGGGGGATACGCAGTATTTT	CASSLREGDTQYF
TRBV30	NA	NA	TRBJ1-5	TGTGCCTGGAGTGACAGGTATAGCAATCAGCCCCAGCATTTT	CAWSDRYSNQPQHF
TRBV11-2	NA	NA	TRBJ1-1	TGTGCCAGCAGCTTAGCCATGAACACTGAAGCTTTCTTT	CASSLAMNTEAFF
TRBV18	NA	TRBD2	TRBJ2-7	TGTGCCAGCTCGCCCGGGACTAGCGGGAGTATGGAGTACTTC	CASSPGTSGSMEYF
TRBV5-1	NA	NA	TRBJ1-4	TGCGCCAGCAGCTCCCGGACGGGGGCTAATGAAAAACTGTTTTTT	CASSSRTGANEKLFF
TRBV9	NA	TRBD1	TRBJ2-5	TGTGCCAGCAGCGCCTCGACAGGGGTCGAGACCCAGTACTTC	CASSASTGVETQYF
TRBV5-1	NA	TRBD2	TRBJ2-1	TGCGCCAGCACCCCACTAGCGGTCAGTAATGAGCAGTTCTTC	CASTPLAVSNEQFF
TRBV18	NA	NA	TRBJ1-5	TGTGCCAGCTCACTGGACACGAGCAATCAGCCCCAGCATTTT	CASSLDTSNQPQHF
TRBV30	NA	TRBD2	TRBJ2-2	TGTGCCTGGAAAAGGCCCTGGGGAGGGAGCACCGGGGAGCTGTTTTTT	CAWKRPWGGSTGELFF
TRBV29-1	NA	TRBD2	TRBJ2-5	TGCAGCGTTGCCCCGGGAGGGCCCCAGGAGACCCAGTACTTC	CSVAPGGPQETQYF
TRBV10-3	NA	NA	TRBJ1-2	TGTGCCATCAGTGACACTGACGGAGGGGCAACCGCTAACTATGGCTACACCTTC	CAISDTDGGATANYGYTF
TRBV7-6	NA	TRBD2	TRBJ2-7	TGTGCCAGCAGCGGTCGACTAGCGGGGGAGCAGTACTTC	CASSGRLAGEQYF
TRBV28	NA	TRBD1	TRBJ1-5	TGTGCCAGCACCGAGACAGGGGGCAAGTTAAGCAATCAGCCCCAGCATTTT	CASTETGGKLSNQPQHF
TRBV19	NA	TRBD2	TRBJ2-5	TGTGCCAGTAGTATAGATTACGCCGGACTAGCGGCCCAAGAGACCCAGTACTTC	CASSIDYAGLAAQETQYF
TRBV2	NA	TRBD2	TRBJ2-3	TGTGCCAGCACCATCCGATTAGCGGGAGTTGGCACAGATACGCAGTATTTT	CASTIRLAGVGTDTQYF
TRBV6-5	NA	NA	TRBJ2-7	TGTGCCAGCTGGCGGGCAGGTCTAGCCTACGAGCAGTACTTC	CASWRAGLAYEQYF
TRBV27	NA	NA	TRBJ2-3	TGTGCCAGCGGCTTCGCCGCGGCAGTCACAGATACGCAGTATTTT	CASGFAAAVTDTQYF
TRBV4-1	NA	NA	TRBJ2-1	TGCGCCAGCAGACTCAGCGGAAGCTCCTACAATGAGCAGTTCTTC	CASRLSGSSYNEQFF
TRBV25-1	NA	NA	TRBJ1-4	TGTGCCAGCAGTCCAAATCCTGGGGGGAAAGCTAATGAAAAACTGTTTTTT	CASSPNPGGKANEKLFF
TRBV7-2	NA	NA	TRBJ2-3	TGTGCCAGCAGCTTAGAGGGCAGGGAAAGCACAGATACGCAGTATTTT	CASSLEGRESTDTQYF
TRBV19	NA	NA	TRBJ1-5	TGTGCCAGTAGTATACGGGGGGCGCGGCAGCCCCAGCATTTT	CASSIRGARQPQHF
TRBV27	NA	NA	TRBJ2-2	TGTGCCAGCAGCTTGACAAGCACCGGGGAGCTGTTTTTT	CASSLTSTGELFF
TRBV9	NA	TRBD2	TRBJ2-3	TGTGCCAGCAGCGCCCAGCGGGAGTGGGCGCAGTATTTT	CASSAQREWAQYF
TRBV25-1	NA	TRBD1	TRBJ2-7	TGTGCCAGCCGCGGACAGGGAACCTACGAGCAGTACTTC	CASRGQGTYEQYF
TRBV5-1	NA	TRBD1	TRBJ2-5	TGCGCCAGCAGCGTAGGGACAGGGGAAGAGACCCAGTACTTC	CASSVGTGEETQYF
TRBV7-2	once	NA	TRBJ1-5	TGTGCCAGCAGCTTAGCTACAGTCTATAATCAGCCCCAGCATTTT	CASSLATVYNQPQHF
TRBV28	few	NA	TRBJ1-4	TGTGCCAGCAGCCCCCCATTTGGCAGGGGTAATGAAAAACTGTTTTTT	CASSPPFGRGNEKLFF
TRBV27	NA	TRBD1	TRBJ1-1	TGTGCCAGCAGTCAGGGACAGGGGAAACGGAACACTGAAGCTTTCTTT	CASSQGQGKRNTEAFF
TRBV6-5	NA	NA	TRBJ1-5	TGTGCCAGCAGTACTAGAGATCAGCCCCAGCATTTT	CASSTRDQPQHF
TRBV19	NA	NA	TRBJ2-3	TGTGCCAGTGGGGGCGGGAGTAGGGCAGATACGCAGTATTTT	CASGGGSRADTQYF
TRBV19	once	TRBD1	TRBJ1-2	TGTGCCAGCAAGCTCGGGACAGGAGCTAACTATGGCTACACCTTC	CASKLGTGANYGYTF
TRBV7-8	NA	NA	TRBJ2-7	TGTGCCAGCAGCCTGTCGACAGTCTCCTACGAGCAGTACTTC	CASSLSTVSYEQYF
TRBV19	NA	NA	TRBJ2-2	TGTGCCAGTAGTATAGATCAGGACACCTACACCGGGGAGCTGTTTTTT	CASSIDQDTYTGELFF
TRBV5-1	few	NA	TRBJ1-2	TGCGCCAGCAGCTTGGGTCAAGGGGGTTTTGGCTACACCTTC	CASSLGQGGFGYTF
TRBV7-2	NA	NA	TRBJ1-4	TGTGCCAGCAGCTTACAGGGGCTAACTAATGAAAAACTGTTTTTT	CASSLQGLTNEKLFF
TRBV15	NA	NA	TRBJ1-5	TGTGCCACCAGCAGAGATTGGCGTCAGGCCCTCAATCAGCCCCAGCATTTT	CATSRDWRQALNQPQHF